This paragraph reports one T cell receptor (beta chain). This sample is drawn from a study of cytomegalovirus exposure and HLA in healthy donors. CDR1 and CDR2 (germline): SGDLS, YYNGEE. Trimming left V 1 base short and J 4 bases short, with 10 bases between. The CDR3 runs to 14 residues. 13 Jbeta primers and 60 Vbeta primers were used for the PCR. Generated by immunoSEQ multiplex PCR, the TCRdb table keeps only in-frame clones and is missing some. This repertoire shows 160,000 or so clones, approximately 80% found once; its top ten account for around 0.46%. The chain carries TRBV9 and TRBJ2-3, with a weak D call TRBD1 (6 bases). The receptor was derived from a woman aged 45-59 years in good health and CMV-seronegative. The sample comprised PBMCs. This CDR3 reads CASSVLTGSDTQYF. The CDR3 DNA follows: TGTGCCAGCAGCGTATTGACAGGTTCAGATACGCAGTATTTT.